The T cell receptor (beta chain) under discussion was sequenced for a study of glioma-infiltrating T cells. General study points: Gliomas, especially low-grade, showed above-expected tissue-blood divergence; non-neoplastic patients showed below. CDR3 overlap between tissue and blood was very small.

The CDR3 extends over 15 amino acids. Per the germline V gene, CDR1 is KGHSH and CDR2 is LQKENI. Comment on this clonotype: Antigen specificity is unknown. The junction shows a germline mismatch at one end, possibly a read error.

Amplification of TCR alpha and beta CDR3 regions from RNA used iRepertoire nested multiplex PCR. One-step reverse transcription and amplification started from approximately 100-400 ng of tissue mRNA or PBMC total RNA. TCRdb analysed the multiplex PCR reads with MiXCR anew, one entry per CDR3 protein. Of about 140,000 distinct CDR3 sequences in the sample, about two fifths were seen once. The sample comprised glioma tissue, nonneoplastic brain tissue, or PBMCs (not recorded which). The receptor was derived from a human donor with low-grade glioma or glioblastoma, undergoing nonglioma brain surgery, or in good health (not recorded which). The V call is TRBV18, the J call TRBJ2-3; D is perhaps TRBD1 or TRBD2 (6 bases each). Here the CDR3 reads CASSPQEGGTGTQYF. In DNA, the CDR3 is TGTGCCAGCTCACCACAAGAGGGGGGCACAGGTACGCAGTATTTT. Looking up the rest from reference TRBV18 and TRBJ2-3 gives the full variable domain: NAGVMQNPRHLVRRRGQEARLRCSPMKGHSHVYWYRQLPEEGLKFMVYLQKENIIDESGMPKERFSAEFPKEGPSILRIQQVVRGDSAAYFCASSPQEGGTGTQYFGPGTRLTVL.